This record concerns one T cell receptor (beta chain) sequence. The data were taken from a study of blood T cell repertoires in COVID-19. The germline gives CDR1 LNHNV, CDR2 YYDKDF (reference sequence). The CDR3 contains 14 residues. Trimming left V 3 bases short and J 3 bases short, with 11 bases between. Generated by immunoSEQ multiplex PCR, the TCRdb table keeps only in-frame clones and is missing some. The sample shows under 250,000 clones, over 75% of them seen only once. This rearrangement joins TRBV15 to TRBJ1-2, with D possibly TRBD1 on 5 matching bases. The receptor was derived from a woman aged 45-59 years with acute COVID-19. The sequencing sample was made of PBMCs or T cells enriched from blood (not recorded which). The DNA for the CDR3 is TGTGCCACCAGCAGGACCGACAGAGACTATGGCTACACCTTC. It specifies CATSRTDRDYGYTF. Looking up the rest from reference TRBV15 and TRBJ1-2 gives the full variable domain: DAMVIQNPRYQVTQFGKPVTLSCSQTLNHNVMYWYQQKSSQAPKLLFHYYDKDFNNEADTPDNFQSRRPNTSFCFLDIRSPGLGDTAMYLCATSRTDRDYGYTFGSGTRLTVV.